Listed below are T cell receptor beta chains from one sample, sequenced in a study of blood T cells in healthy people across ages. TCRdb passed the 5' RACE reads through MiXCR, listing each CDR3 protein once. The data hold 700,000 to 950,000 distinct CDR3 sequences, with roughly 50% observed a single time. The source material was blood. These receptors were taken from a man younger than 45 in good health. CDR3s include the opening cysteine and the closing phenylalanine or tryptophan. The order of the fields is J gene, V gene, CDR3 protein.

NA TRBV25-1 CASTSPTGHETQYF
NA TRBV7-9 CASSYSMRTGVNEQYF
TRBJ2-3 TRBV29-1 CSVGVLTTDTQYF
TRBJ2-2 TRBV5-1 CASSSRTVLDTRLNGELFF
NA TRBV20-1 CSASPTSLGTYEQYF
TRBJ1-2 TRBV10-3 CATLIPDPGGGYTF
TRBJ2-1 TRBV12-3/TRBV12-4 CASSRYTGTINEQFF
TRBJ2-7 TRBV28 CASTPRWGLADYEQYF
TRBJ2-1 TRBV12-3/TRBV12-4 CASSLGVARRGNEQFF
TRBJ2-7 TRBV15 CATSASGSSYEQYF
TRBJ2-1 TRBV7-2 CASSRGTSGTREQFF
TRBJ2-7 TRBV20-1 CSATDRGPIYEQYF
TRBJ1-2 TRBV10-3 CAISEAAGTYGYTF
TRBJ2-7 TRBV29-1 CSVAPGKPQGLLYEQYF
TRBJ2-3 TRBV15 CATSSSRDTQYF
TRBJ2-4 TRBV18 CASSPPWVLGTSKNIQYF
TRBJ2-4 TRBV20-1 CSAPPLWTSGSAAKNIQYF
TRBJ2-1 TRBV7-2 CASSPRGANHEQFF
TRBJ2-7 TRBV6-4 CASSSRDRGIEQYF
TRBJ2-7 TRBV24-1 CATPGYEQYF
TRBJ1-5 TRBV6-2/TRBV6-3 CASSYSTSQGRNQPQHF
TRBJ1-1 TRBV18 CASSPSPSMNTEAFF
TRBJ1-1 TRBV20-1 CSARDRFRQRNTEAFF
TRBJ2-6 TRBV7-2 CASRTIGSSGANVLTF
TRBJ2-7 TRBV20-1 CSAPPSGTGGAEQYF
TRBJ2-1 TRBV28 CASSLSPPGQLTSYNEQFF
TRBJ2-5 TRBV5-1 CASSLGLAGALDERFF
TRBJ1-5 TRBV20-1 CSARAEGNQPQHF
TRBJ1-6 TRBV3-1 CASSSGTGNSPLHF
TRBJ2-1 TRBV12-3/TRBV12-4 CASSIPGRDEQFF
NA TRBV5-1 CASSVDPSYEQYF
TRBJ2-6 TRBV5-4 CASSIQGSGANVLTF
TRBJ1-2 TRBV2 CASSPDLNYGYTF
TRBJ2-7 TRBV4-2 CASSQDGQSYEQYF
TRBJ2-2 TRBV12-3/TRBV12-4 CASIPGQGHTGELFF
TRBJ2-7 TRBV10-3 CAISEMEDGQYF
TRBJ2-1 TRBV19 CASSISSGYNEQFF
TRBJ2-5 TRBV4-3 CASSPIAGLRQETQYF
TRBJ2-5 TRBV20-1 CSARDHRQAQYF
TRBJ2-5 TRBV7-2 CASSPAWKGQETQYF
TRBJ2-7 TRBV27 CASGGGRWSEQYF
TRBJ1-5 TRBV20-1 CSATRGYSNQPQHF
TRBJ1-1 TRBV2 CASTREGSMNTEAFF
TRBJ1-4 TRBV15 CATGWGYIATNEKLFF
TRBJ2-5 TRBV7-2 CASSRQGGQETQYF
TRBJ2-7 TRBV2 CASSERSAQYF